One and the same sample provided the 21 T cell receptor beta chains below, sequenced in a study of T cell responses to AZD1222 COVID-19 vaccine. TCRdb's table, derived via immunoSEQ multiplex PCR, lists solely in-frame clones and lacks some. The sample shows about 120,000 clones, around 88% of them seen only once. Specimen: peripheral blood, collected on day 0 of AZD1222 vaccination. The source is an adult in good health.

The chain carries TRBV28 and TRBJ1-2, with 7 bases aligning to TRBD1. The germline CDR1 and CDR2 sequences are MDHEN and SYDVKM. Trimming took 6 bases from V and 7 from J; bases not matched to a gene: 11. The CDR3 totals 14 residues. CDR3 in DNA: TGTGCCAGCAGCCCCGGTCAGGGGGGCAGTGGCTACACCTTC. It specifies CASSPGQGGSGYTF.

The sample holds a few counts of this clone. The rearrangement joins TRBV15 to TRBJ1-2; no clear D. Trimming took 1 base from V and 4 from J, leaving 4 bases between them. The germline CDR1 and CDR2 sequences are LNHNV and YYDKDF (reference sequence). The CDR3 is made up of 12 amino acids. The CDR3: CATSRGVYGYTF. CDR3 sequence (DNA): TGTGCCACCAGCAGAGGGGTCTATGGCTACACCTTC.

The sample holds a few counts of this clone. The chain employs TRBV19 and TRBJ1-1, with 8 bases matching TRBD1. The V gene end was trimmed by 1 base and the J gene end by 4 bases; junction bases not matched to a gene: 5. Germline V gene data show CDR1 as LNHDA and CDR2 as SQIVND (reference sequence). The CDR3 consists of 15 residues. CDR3 amino acids: CASSIGGQGTTEAFF. In DNA, the CDR3 is TGTGCCAGTAGTATAGGCGGACAGGGTACCACTGAAGCTTTCTTT.

CDR3 in amino acids: CASSQEFRTSAFF. CDR3 DNA: TGTGCCAGCAGCCAAGAATTCAGGACATCAGCTTTCTTT. The V and J genes are TRBV14 and TRBJ1-1; maybe TRBD1 (5 bases). Trimming took off 0 bases at V and 10 bases at J, with 12 bases between the two ends. Germline assignment: CDR1 SGHDN and CDR2 FVKESK. The CDR3 loop spans 13 amino acids.

In its sample, this clone was seen a few times. This chain joins TRBV7-8 and TRBJ1-6; 10 nucleotides align to TRBD1. This CDR3 region has 17 residues. The V segment lost 5 bases and the J segment 0 bases; nucleotides outside the gene matches: 4. Germline V CDR1 and CDR2: SGHVS, FQNEAQ. CDR3 protein: CASSPRTGGSYNSPLHF. The CDR3 DNA sequence: TGTGCCAGCAGCCCTAGGACAGGGGGCTCCTATAATTCACCCCTCCACTTT.

The chain employs TRBV9 and TRBJ2-6; D uncertain. Germline-derived CDR1 and CDR2 are SGDLS and YYNGEE. Deletions cut 2 bases from V and 0 bases from J, with 6 bases between. This CDR3 comprises 15 residues. The CDR3 is CASSVTGSGANVLTF. For the CDR3, the DNA is TGTGCCAGCAGCGTCACTGGCTCTGGGGCCAACGTCCTGACTTTC.

This clone was observed once. The chain combines TRBV15 with TRBJ2-4; TRBD2 might be the D (5 bases). This CDR3 is 14 amino acids long. Trimming left V 0 bases short and J 8 bases short, with 11 bases between. The germline CDR1 and CDR2 sequences are LNHNV and YYDKDF (reference sequence). This chain's CDR3 is CATSRDRAGDIQYF. DNA of the CDR3: TGTGCCACCAGCAGAGATCGGGCCGGGGACATTCAGTACTTC.

The chain carries TRBV28 and TRBJ2-7; 11 bases are a match to TRBD1. CDR1 is MDHEN, CDR2 SYDVKM, per germline. This CDR3 region has 14 residues. With V trimmed by 4 bases and J by 2 bases, 1 base remained unmatched. The CDR3 sequence is CASSWGQGAYEQYF. For the CDR3, the DNA is TGTGCCAGCAGTTGGGGACAGGGGGCCTACGAGCAGTACTTC.

This chain's CDR3 is CASSSQVGHQFGELFF. CDR3 sequence (DNA): TGCGCCAGCAGCTCCCAAGTGGGGCATCAGTTCGGGGAGCTGTTTTTT. The rearrangement links TRBV5-1 to TRBJ2-2; tentative D call: TRBD1 (5 bases). Trimming stripped 3 bases from V and 7 bases from J, with 19 bases between. The germline V gene has CDR1 SGHRS and CDR2 YFSETQ. The CDR3 length is 16 residues.

This chain links TRBV7-3 with TRBJ2-5, with 7 bases aligning to TRBD2. This CDR3 region has 13 residues. CDR1 is SGHTA and CDR2 is FQGTGA in the germline V gene. J was trimmed by 5 bases and V by 6 bases; bases with no gene match: 6. Here the CDR3 DNA reads TGTGCCAGCAGGTTTCAGGGAGGGGAGACCCAGTACTTC. This codes for CASRFQGGETQYF. Supplemented by reference TRBV7-3 and TRBJ2-5, the full variable domain reads GAGVSQTPSNKVTEKGKYVELRCDPISGHTALYWYRQSLGQGPEFLIYFQGTGAADDSGLPNDRFFAVRPEGSVSTLKIQRTERGDSAVYLCASRFQGGETQYFGPGTRLLVL.

V usage is TRBV29-1 and J usage is TRBJ2-7, with D possibly matching TRBD1 (6 bases). The CDR3 has 13 residues. V dropped 4 bases and J dropped 1 base, with 11 bases sitting between them. Germline CDR1 is SQVTM and CDR2 is ANQGSEA. The CDR3 coding sequence is TGCAGCGTTGGCGGCAGGGGATCCTACGAGCAGTACTTC. Protein product: CSVGGRGSYEQYF.

The chain couples TRBV7-2 to TRBJ1-6, with 7 nucleotides matching TRBD1. This CDR3 is 15 amino acids long. The V gene end was trimmed by 5 bases and the J gene end by 6 bases; junction bases not matched to a gene: 7. Germline V CDR1 and CDR2: SGHTA, FQGNSA. The CDR3 reads CASSQNRDSNSPLHF. CDR3 nucleotides: TGTGCCAGCAGCCAGAACCGGGACAGTAATTCACCCCTCCACTTT.

This rearrangement joins TRBV4-3 to TRBJ1-3; D is possibly TRBD1 (5 bases). Germline V CDR1 and CDR2: LGHNA, YSLEER. Trimming removed 1 base from V and 4 bases from J, with 11 bases in between. The CDR3 contains 15 residues. The CDR3 reads CASSQGAGNGNTIYF. The CDR3 nucleotides read TGCGCCAGCAGCCAAGGGGCAGGGAACGGAAACACCATATATTTT.

The genes are TRBV18 and TRBJ1-5; TRBD1 aligns across 7 bases. After removal of 3 bases from V and 4 bases from J, the junction contained 9 bases not matched to a gene. CDR1 is KGHSH and CDR2 is LQKENI in the germline V gene. The CDR3 has 16 residues. In DNA form, the CDR3 reads TGTGCCAGCTCACCCCTGCCAGGGGGTGGAAATCAGCCCCAGCATTTT. Its translation: CASSPLPGGGNQPQHF.

The chain recombines TRBV19 with TRBJ1-6; D call uncertain. Trimming removed 3 bases from V and 9 bases from J, with 15 bases in between. The CDR3 contains 15 residues. Germline V lookup: CDR1 LNHDA, CDR2 SQIVND (reference sequence). CDR3 nucleotides: TGTGCCAGTAGTATTGGCGGGATCGGTAGTTCACCCCTCCACTTT. Its translation: CASSIGGIGSSPLHF.

The chain uses TRBV20-1 and TRBJ2-7; D is perhaps TRBD1 (6 bases). CDR3 length: 14 residues. CDR1 DFQATT and CDR2 SNEGSKA come from the germline V gene (reference sequence). The ends were cut back, 3 bases at V and 1 base at J, with 13 bases in the middle. The CDR3 DNA reads TGCAGTGCTAGTACCCCACAGGGATCCTACGAGCAGTACTTC. It yields the protein CSASTPQGSYEQYF.

In DNA form, the CDR3 reads TGTGCCAGCAGGACTAGCGGGAGCTACGAGCAGTACTTC. Protein product: CASRTSGSYEQYF. J is TRBJ2-7 and V is TRBV27; 12 bases match TRBD2. V gave up 6 bases and J gave up 3 bases; unmatched junction bases: 0. CDR1 and CDR2 (germline): MNHEY, SMNVEV (reference sequence). The CDR3 spans 13 residues.

In this sample, this clone turned up once. The chain couples TRBV12-3 or TRBV12-4 to TRBJ2-7, with D hard to call. V was cut by 5 bases and J by 2 bases, with 10 bases left in between. The CDR3 runs 13 residues. CDR3 loop: CASSPGPTYEQYF. The DNA for the CDR3 is TGTGCCAGCAGTCCGGGCCCAACCTACGAGCAGTACTTC.

V usage is TRBV4-2 and J usage is TRBJ2-7; 10 bases are shared with TRBD1. Trimming cost V 4 bases and J 3 bases; bases outside gene matches: 3. The CDR3 runs to 14 residues. Germline V gives CDR1 LGHNA, CDR2 YNFKEQ. The CDR3 region has the DNA TGTGCCAGCAGCCGACAGGGGGCCTTCTACGAGCAGTACTTC. This encodes CASSRQGAFYEQYF.

The rearrangement uses TRBV6-5 and TRBJ1-4; TRBD1 agrees at 10 bases. The CDR3 spans 15 residues. Germline V CDR1 and CDR2: MNHEY, SVGAGI. V shed 4 bases, J shed 6 bases, and the junction held 5 bases outside the gene matches. CDR3 DNA: TGTGCCAGCAGTTCCAGACAGGGGGCTTATGAAAAACTGTTTTTT. Translating gives CASSSRQGAYEKLFF.

This sequence joins TRBV27 and TRBJ1-2, with D possibly being TRBD1 (5 bases). Germline V gives CDR1 MNHEY, CDR2 SMNVEV (reference sequence). The V gene lost 2 bases and the J gene lost 4 bases, with 11 bases spanning the gap. CDR3 length: 14 residues. CDR3 protein: CASSLNGAVYGYTF. The CDR3 coding sequence is TGTGCCAGCAGTTTAAATGGGGCTGTCTATGGCTACACCTTC.